This TCR beta chain stems from a study of vaccination and CD4 T cells after COVID-19 (dated by TCRdb to between 2021 and 2022). As for the study more broadly: Every convalescent patient had a positive nasal swab PCR test for SARS-CoV-2, with mild disease in 8 to 10 patients and severe disease in one. The convalescent cohort included six males and four females, with two Hispanic individuals, seven Caucasians, two Asians and one multiracial person. Participants received two doses of either the Pfizer-BioNTech BNT162b2 vaccine (n=8) or the Moderna mRNA-1273 vaccine (n=2). Post-COVID blood samples were collected from convalescent patients a median of around 100 days after diagnosis, with a range of about 35 to 161 days. The time from the second vaccine dose to post-vaccine blood sampling had a median of roughly 70 days and ranged from about 14 to 250 days. Overlapping spike peptide pools from SARS-CoV-2 and from the common cold coronaviruses HCoV-NL63, HCoV-OC43 and HCoV-229E were used as culture stimuli. As controls, cultures received a CEFX viral epitope pool (the positive control), an HIV-1 Nef peptide pool (the negative control), or no peptide at all. In ten to eleven COVID-19 convalescent patients and a few infection-naive healthy vaccine recipients, researchers compared the spike-specific CD4+ TCR repertoire from before mRNA vaccination with the repertoire from after. Beyond this particular receptor, the publication reports: Among convalescent patients, a median 86.3% of the SARS-CoV-2-reactive clones seen after vaccination appeared only after vaccination, which suggests priming specific to the vaccine. The study included relatively few convalescent patients and did not analyze early timepoints after natural infection. Of the vaccine-specific clones found in convalescent patients, nearly all (304 of 307) were mono-reactive for SARS-CoV-2 spike instead of being cross-reactive with common cold coronaviruses. An increase in the median number of SARS-CoV-2-reactive clonotypes from 21 after infection to some 40 after vaccination was observed, but the change was not found to be significant.

A note on this clonotype: The antigen it recognizes is unknown. One base away there is no much larger clone; base qualities are not given.

V is pared back by 2 bases and J by 4 bases, with 18 bases lying between the germline termini. The germline V gene (reference sequence) supplies CDR1 LNHDA and CDR2 SQIVND. The CDR3 holds 17 amino acids from the cysteine to the phenylalanine. Left in the record is the CDR3 DNA by itself, 51 bases read in frame from the first base. Libraries came from PCR. TCR sequencing of DNA from cultured CD4+ T cells used the Oncomine TCR Beta short-read assay at the Johns Hopkins FTIC core. Genomic DNA was extracted from the cultured CD4+ T cells with the QIAamp micro DNA kit. Oncomine TCR Beta libraries from cultured CD4+ T cells were pooled using unique dual indexes and sequenced on an Illumina iSeq 100. From the authors' description of their analysis: Non-productive sequences were filtered out, and CDR3s that did not start with C, did not end with F or W, or were shorter than 7 amino acids were discarded. The MANAFEST web application was used to identify antigen-specific clonotypes by comparing peptide-stimulated wells against reference wells and other culture wells. To be called positive, a clone needed an FDR below 0.05, an odds ratio above 5, and a productive frequency above 0.1% in at least two of three replicate wells. Cross-reactive clonotypes were defined as significantly expanded in both SARS-CoV-2 spike wells and at least one common cold coronavirus spike condition. Levenshtein distances (stringdist) and unrooted phylogenetic trees (ape) in R version 3.6.1 were used to assess CDR3 homology. TCRdb itself trimmed the public reads at Q25 with fastp, ran MiXCR and retained productive beta chains. All rows with the same CDR3 protein become a single entry with the most common DNA and genes. The V and J calls here are based on TCRdb, not the publication. A total of about 7,100 distinct CDR3 sequences appear in this sample, roughly 76% of them only once. Of the sample, over 15% is held by the ten largest clones.

Per the publication, the treatment or condition label means: approximately nine-day PBMC culture with coronavirus spike peptide pools or control peptides (ViraFEST assay). The study used the ViraFEST assay, which expanded antigen-specific T cells with peptide pools and then identified expanded clonotypes by TCR sequencing. The convalescent patients' positive SARS-CoV-2 PCR tests were from March to December 2020, which was before the Alpha, Beta and Delta variants emerged in the United States. Fewer than 2.5 million PBMCs per well were cultured in IMDM with approximately 5.5% human AB serum and 8.5 to 10 IU/ml IL-2, plus 10 ug/ml peptide pools. On days 3 and 7, half of the culture medium was replaced with fresh IL-2-containing medium. After 10 days of culture, CD4+ T cells were isolated by negative selection with the EasySep CD4+ T cell isolation kit. PBMCs were separated from whole blood using Ficoll-Paque Plus gradient centrifugation and then either used fresh or cryopreserved at -140C. Culture conditions were generally each tested in triplicate wells.

The clonotype originates from a human donor who had recovered from COVID-19. Material: CD4+ T cells from blood, cultured in vitro. The V and J genes are TRBV19 and TRBJ1-5; TRBD1 is possibly the D segment (5 matching bases). In nucleotide form, the sequence is TGTGCCAGTAGTATATTGAGCGGGCAGGGCCTAAATCAGCCCCAGCATTTT. The encoded protein is CASSILSGQGLNQPQHF.